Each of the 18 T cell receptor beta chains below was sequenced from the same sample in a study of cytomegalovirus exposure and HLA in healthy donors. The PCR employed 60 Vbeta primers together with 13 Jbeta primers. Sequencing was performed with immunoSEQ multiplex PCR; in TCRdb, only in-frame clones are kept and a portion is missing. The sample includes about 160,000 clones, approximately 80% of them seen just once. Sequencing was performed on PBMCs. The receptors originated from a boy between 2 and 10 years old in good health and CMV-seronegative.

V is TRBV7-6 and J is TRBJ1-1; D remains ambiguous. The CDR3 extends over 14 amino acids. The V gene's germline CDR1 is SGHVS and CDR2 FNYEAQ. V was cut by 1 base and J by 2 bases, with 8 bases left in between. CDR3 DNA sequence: TGTGCCAGCAGCTTAGGAAACACCAACACTGAAGCTTTCTTT. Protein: CASSLGNTNTEAFF.

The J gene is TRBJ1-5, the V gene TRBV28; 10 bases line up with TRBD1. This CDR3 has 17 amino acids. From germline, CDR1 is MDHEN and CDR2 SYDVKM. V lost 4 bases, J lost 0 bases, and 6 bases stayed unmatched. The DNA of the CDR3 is TGTGCCAGCAGTTCGGGGACAGGGGTTGGTAGCAATCAGCCCCAGCATTTT. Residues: CASSSGTGVGSNQPQHF. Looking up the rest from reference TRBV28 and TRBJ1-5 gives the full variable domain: DVKVTQSSRYLVKRTGEKVFLECVQDMDHENMFWYRQDPGLGLRLIYFSYDVKMKEKGDIPEGYSVSREKKERFSLILESASTNQTSMYLCASSSGTGVGSNQPQHFGDGTRLSIL.

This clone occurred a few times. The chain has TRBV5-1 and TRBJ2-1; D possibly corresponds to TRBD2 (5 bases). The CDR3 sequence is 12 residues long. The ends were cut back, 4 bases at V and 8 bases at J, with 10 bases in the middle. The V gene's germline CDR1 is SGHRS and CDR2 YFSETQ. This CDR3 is CASSPTTDEQFF. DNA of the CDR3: TGCGCCAGCAGCCCGACTACGGATGAGCAGTTCTTC.

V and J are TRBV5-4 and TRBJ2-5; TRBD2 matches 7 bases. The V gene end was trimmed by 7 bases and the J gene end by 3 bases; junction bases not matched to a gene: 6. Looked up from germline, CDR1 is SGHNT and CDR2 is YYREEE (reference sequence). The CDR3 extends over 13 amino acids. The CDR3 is CASFNRGEETQYF. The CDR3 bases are TGTGCCAGCTTTAACCGGGGGGAAGAGACCCAGTACTTC.

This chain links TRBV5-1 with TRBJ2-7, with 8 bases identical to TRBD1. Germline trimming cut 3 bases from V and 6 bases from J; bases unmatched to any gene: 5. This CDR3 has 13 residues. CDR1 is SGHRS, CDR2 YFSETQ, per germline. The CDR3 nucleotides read TGCGCCAGCAGCTACAGACAGGGGCGCGAGCAGTACTTC. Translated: CASSYRQGREQYF. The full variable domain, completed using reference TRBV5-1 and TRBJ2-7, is KAGVTQTPRYLIKTRGQQVTLSCSPISGHRSVSWYQQTPGQGLQFLFEYFSETQRNKGNFPGRFSGRQFSNSRSEMNVSTLELGDSALYLCASSYRQGREQYFGPGTRLTVT.

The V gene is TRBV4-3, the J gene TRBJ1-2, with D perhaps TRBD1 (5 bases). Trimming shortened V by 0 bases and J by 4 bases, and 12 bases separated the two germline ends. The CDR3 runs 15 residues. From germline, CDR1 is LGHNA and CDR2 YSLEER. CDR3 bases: TGCGCCAGCAGCCAAGACGTCAGGGCGATCTATGGCTACACCTTC. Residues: CASSQDVRAIYGYTF.

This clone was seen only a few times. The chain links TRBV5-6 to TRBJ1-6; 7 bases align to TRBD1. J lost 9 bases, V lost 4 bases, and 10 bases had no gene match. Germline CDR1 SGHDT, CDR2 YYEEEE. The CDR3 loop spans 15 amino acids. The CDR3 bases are TGTGCCAGCAGCCCGGGACAGCGAAAAGGTTCACCCCTCCACTTT. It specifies CASSPGQRKGSPLHF. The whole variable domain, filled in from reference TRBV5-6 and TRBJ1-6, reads DAGVTQSPTHLIKTRGQQVTLRCSPKSGHDTVSWYQQALGQGPQFIFQYYEEEERQRGNFPDRFSGHQFPNYSSELNVNALLLGDSALYLCASSPGQRKGSPLHFGNGTRLTVT.

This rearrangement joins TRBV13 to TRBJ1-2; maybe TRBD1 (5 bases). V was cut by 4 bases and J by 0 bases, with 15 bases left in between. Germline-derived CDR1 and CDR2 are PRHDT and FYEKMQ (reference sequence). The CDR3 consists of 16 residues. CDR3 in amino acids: CASSSGGDASNYGYTF. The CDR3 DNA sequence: TGTGCCAGCAGCTCGGGGGGGGACGCTTCTAACTATGGCTACACCTTC. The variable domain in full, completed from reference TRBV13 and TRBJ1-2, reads AAGVIQSPRHLIKEKRETATLKCYPIPRHDTVYWYQQGPGQDPQFLISFYEKMQSDKGSIPDRFSAQQFSDYHSELNMSSLELGDSALYFCASSSGGDASNYGYTFGSGTRLTVV.

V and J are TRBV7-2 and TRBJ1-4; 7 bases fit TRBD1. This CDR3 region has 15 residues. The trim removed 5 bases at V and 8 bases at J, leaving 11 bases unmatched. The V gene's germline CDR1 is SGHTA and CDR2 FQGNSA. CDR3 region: CASSPQTGISEKLFF. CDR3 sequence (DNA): TGTGCCAGCAGCCCCCAGACAGGGATAAGCGAAAAACTGTTTTTT.

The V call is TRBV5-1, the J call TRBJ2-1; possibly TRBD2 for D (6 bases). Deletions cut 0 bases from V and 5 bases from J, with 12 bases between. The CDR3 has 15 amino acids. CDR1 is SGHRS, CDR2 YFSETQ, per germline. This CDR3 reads CASSLVLAKNNEQFF. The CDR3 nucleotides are TGCGCCAGCAGCTTGGTTCTAGCGAAGAACAATGAGCAGTTCTTC.

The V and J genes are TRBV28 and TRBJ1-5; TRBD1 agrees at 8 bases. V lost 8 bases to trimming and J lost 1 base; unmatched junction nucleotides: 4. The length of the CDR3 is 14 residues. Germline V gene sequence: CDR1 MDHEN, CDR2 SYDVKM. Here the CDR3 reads CASLRQGSNQPQHF. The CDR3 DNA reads TGTGCCAGCCTCAGACAGGGGAGCAATCAGCCCCAGCATTTT.

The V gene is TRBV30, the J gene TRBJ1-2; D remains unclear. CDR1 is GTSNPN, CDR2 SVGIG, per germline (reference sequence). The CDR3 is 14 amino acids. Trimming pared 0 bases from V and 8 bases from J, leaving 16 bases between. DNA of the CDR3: TGTGCCTGGAGTGTACTCCCGGACTTCTACGGCTACACCTTC. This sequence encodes CAWSVLPDFYGYTF.

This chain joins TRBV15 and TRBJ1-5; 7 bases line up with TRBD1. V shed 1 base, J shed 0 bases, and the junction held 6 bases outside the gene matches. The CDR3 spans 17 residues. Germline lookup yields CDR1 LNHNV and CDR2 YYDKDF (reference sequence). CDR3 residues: CATSRVGTAYSNQPQHF. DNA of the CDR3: TGTGCCACCAGCAGAGTTGGGACAGCCTATAGCAATCAGCCCCAGCATTTT.

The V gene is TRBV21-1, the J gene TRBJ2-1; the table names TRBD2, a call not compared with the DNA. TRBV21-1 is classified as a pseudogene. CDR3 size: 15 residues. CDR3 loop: CASSNTGLAGHEQFF. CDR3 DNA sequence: TGTGCCAGCAGCAACACGGGACTAGCGGGGCATGAGCAGTTCTTC.

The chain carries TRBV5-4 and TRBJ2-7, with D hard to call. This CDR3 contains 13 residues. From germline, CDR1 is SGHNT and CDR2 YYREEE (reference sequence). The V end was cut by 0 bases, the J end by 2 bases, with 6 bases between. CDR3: CASSLAPAYEQYF. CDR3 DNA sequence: TGTGCCAGCAGCTTGGCACCAGCCTACGAGCAGTACTTC.

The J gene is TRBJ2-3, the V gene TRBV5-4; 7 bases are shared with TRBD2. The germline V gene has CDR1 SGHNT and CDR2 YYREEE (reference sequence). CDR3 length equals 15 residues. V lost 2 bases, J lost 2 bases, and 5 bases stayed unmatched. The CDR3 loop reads CASSFKRGTTDTQYF. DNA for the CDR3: TGTGCCAGCAGCTTTAAGCGGGGAACCACAGATACGCAGTATTTT.

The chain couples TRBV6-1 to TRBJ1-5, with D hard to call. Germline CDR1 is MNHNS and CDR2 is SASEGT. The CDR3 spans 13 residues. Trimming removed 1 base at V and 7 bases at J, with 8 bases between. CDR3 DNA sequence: TGTGCCAGCAGTGAAGTCGGGAGGCAGCCCCAGCATTTT. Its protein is CASSEVGRQPQHF.

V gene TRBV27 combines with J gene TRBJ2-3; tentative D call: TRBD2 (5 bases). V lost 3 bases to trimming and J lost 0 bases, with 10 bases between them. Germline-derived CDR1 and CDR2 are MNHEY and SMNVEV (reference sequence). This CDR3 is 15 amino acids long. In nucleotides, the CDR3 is TGTGCCAGCAGTTTTGGAGGCCGGAGCACAGATACGCAGTATTTT. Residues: CASSFGGRSTDTQYF.